This is a list of T cell receptor beta chains from one sample in a study of cytomegalovirus exposure and HLA in healthy donors. Clones were read by immunoSEQ multiplex PCR, and TCRdb kept only the in-frame ones, dropping some. There are under 200,000 clones in the sample; 80% to 90% occur only once, and 2% to 2.5% lies in the top ten. The source material was PBMCs. These receptors originate from a woman under 30 in good health and CMV-seronegative. The CDR3 runs from the conserved cysteine through the conserved F or W. The order of the fields is clone size, D gene, J gene, V gene, CDR3 DNA, CDR3 protein. The D gene is left open where the match is weak. Part of the rows lack a size; the others show once, few, many or a class for expanded clones.

. | TRBD1 | TRBJ1-2 | TRBV2 | TGTGCCAGCAGGCGGGACAGGGGGCGCGAAAATGGCTACACCTTC | CASRRDRGRENGYTF
. | . | TRBJ2-7 | TRBV2 | TGTGCCAGCAGTGAAGCGTTAAGGAGCTACGAGCAGTACTTC | CASSEALRSYEQYF
. | . | TRBJ1-2 | TRBV2 | TGTGCCAGCAGTGAAACAGAGCACTCGTATGGCTACACCTTC | CASSETEHSYGYTF
. | TRBD2 | TRBJ2-1 | TRBV7-8 | TGTGCCAGCAGCTGGAGCGGGAGCTCCTACAATGAGCAGTTCTTC | CASSWSGSSYNEQFF
. | TRBD2 | TRBJ2-1 | TRBV29-1 | TGCAGCGTTGCCCCCGGCGGGAGTTCCTACAATGAGCAGTTCTTC | CSVAPGGSSYNEQFF
. | TRBD2 | TRBJ2-1 | TRBV13 | TGTGCCAGCAGCCCTCCGGGCGGGGGGACGAATGAGCAGTTCTTC | CASSPPGGGTNEQFF
. | TRBD1 | TRBJ1-2 | TRBV4-3 | TGCGCCAGCAGCCTTCAAACAGGGGGCAGGGCTAACTATGGCTACACCTTC | CASSLQTGGRANYGYTF
. | TRBD1 | TRBJ2-1 | TRBV6-5 | TGTGCCAGCAAAACGGGACAGGGGGATTACAATGAGCAGTTCTTC | CASKTGQGDYNEQFF
few | . | TRBJ2-7 | TRBV4-3 | TGCGCCAGCAGCCAGTCTCTAGGTAGCGGAGCCTACGAGCAGTACTTC | CASSQSLGSGAYEQYF
. | TRBD1 | TRBJ2-7 | TRBV7-2 | TGTGCCAGCAGCGCCCAAGGGACAGGGTCCTACGAGCAGTACTTC | CASSAQGTGSYEQYF
. | . | TRBJ2-7 | TRBV4-1 | TGCGCCAGCAGCCAAGGTACAGGGTGGGTGGGGGAGCAGTACTTC | CASSQGTGWVGEQYF
. | TRBD1 | TRBJ1-1 | TRBV5-1 | TGCGCCAGCAGCTTGCAGGGGGACACTGAAGCTTTCTTT | CASSLQGDTEAFF
few | TRBD2 | TRBJ2-1 | TRBV5-1 | TGCGCCAGCAGCCCCACGGGAGGGAATGAGCAGTTCTTC | CASSPTGGNEQFF
. | . | TRBJ1-2 | TRBV5-1 | TGCGCCAGCAGCTTGCAGGGATCTGACGGCTACACCTTC | CASSLQGSDGYTF
. | TRBD1 | TRBJ1-6 | TRBV5-1 | TGCGCCAGCAGCCTAGGGGGCAAGGATTCACCCCTCCACTTT | CASSLGGKDSPLHF
. | TRBD1 | TRBJ2-1 | TRBV9 | TGTGCCAGCAGCGCCTTCTGGACCGGGACAGGGGGCCACAATGAGCAGTTCTTC | CASSAFWTGTGGHNEQFF
. | . | TRBJ2-1 | TRBV11-1 | TGTGCCAGCAGCTACGACAGATACTCCTACAATGAGCAGTTCTTC | CASSYDRYSYNEQFF
. | . | TRBJ1-5 | TRBV27 | TGTGCCAGCAGGGACACAGGGTTGGGTAGCAATCAGCCCCAGCATTTT | CASRDTGLGSNQPQHF
. | . | TRBJ1-2 | TRBV5-1 | TGCGCCAGCTCTTTGGCAATTAACTATGGCTACACCTTC | CASSLAINYGYTF
. | . | TRBJ1-2 | TRBV19 | TGTGCCAGTAGTATAATCGGAGGCTCCCACTATGGCTACACCTTC | CASSIIGGSHYGYTF
once | . | TRBJ2-2 | TRBV19 | TGTGCCAGTAGTATTTGGGGCCACCCGGCGAACACCGGGGAGCTGTTTTTT | CASSIWGHPANTGELFF
. | . | TRBJ1-4 | TRBV6-5 | TGTGCCAGCAGCCAGGACATATCAACTAATGAAAAACTGTTTTTT | CASSQDISTNEKLFF
. | . | TRBJ1-2 | TRBV19 | TGTGCCAGTACCTCCGGGATTTATGGCTACACCTTC | CASTSGIYGYTF
. | TRBD2 | TRBJ2-3 | TRBV19 | TGTGCCACCAAAAGACTAGCGGGGGAGACAGATACGCAGTATTTT | CATKRLAGETDTQYF
. | . | TRBJ2-7 | TRBV9 | TGTGCCAGCAGCGCAACCCAGACAACCTACGAGCAGTACTTC | CASSATQTTYEQYF
. | TRBD2 | TRBJ2-2 | TRBV6-1 | TGTGCCAGCAGTGAGGGACTAGCGGGAGGTGAATCCGGGGAGCTGTTTTTT | CASSEGLAGGESGELFF
. | TRBD1 | TRBJ1-5 | TRBV7-2 | TGTGCCAGCAGCTTAGCGTCCGGGACAGGGTACAATCAGCCCCAGCATTTT | CASSLASGTGYNQPQHF
. | TRBD1 | TRBJ1-5 | TRBV4-3 | TGCGCCAGCAGCCAAGTTTGGCCGGGACAGAAGGATCAGCCCCAGCATTTT | CASSQVWPGQKDQPQHF
. | TRBD1 | TRBJ2-7 | TRBV6-5 | TGTGCCAGCAGACAGGGGGCGGTAAACGAGCAGTACTTC | CASRQGAVNEQYF
. | TRBD1 | TRBJ1-5 | TRBV6-1 | TGTGCCAGGAGTGGACAGGGGGCACGCCAGCCCCAGCATTTT | CARSGQGARQPQHF
. | . | TRBJ2-2 | TRBV19 | TGTGCCAGTAGTTACTCGGGGGGCACGAACACCGGGGAGCTGTTTTTT | CASSYSGGTNTGELFF
. | TRBD2 | TRBJ2-7 | TRBV7-2 | TGTGCCAGCAGCGTCCGACTAGCGGGGGTGGGGGAGCAGTACTTC | CASSVRLAGVGEQYF
. | TRBD1 | TRBJ2-7 | TRBV7-9 | TGTGCCAGCAGCGCCCGACAGGGAAACTCCTACGAGCAGTACTTC | CASSARQGNSYEQYF
. | . | TRBJ1-2 | TRBV7-9 | TGTGCCAGCAGCTTCAGCGGGTACGGCTACACCTTC | CASSFSGYGYTF
. | . | TRBJ1-4 | TRBV7-9 | TGTGCCAGCAGCCCTTCGAGCCGGTGGGAAAAACTGTTTTTT | CASSPSSRWEKLFF
. | TRBD2 | TRBJ2-3 | TRBV5-1 | TGCGCCAGCAGCTTGGGACTAGCGGGGGAATACCTCGTGGAAGATACGCAGTATTTT | CASSLGLAGEYLVEDTQYF
few | . | TRBJ2-7 | TRBV11-3 | TGTGCCAGACATACAGCTCACTCCTACGAGCAGTACTTC | CARHTAHSYEQYF
. | TRBD1 | TRBJ1-2 | TRBV4-3 | TGCGCCAGCAGCCAAGGCAGGGACAGGGAGGGCTATGGCTACACCTTC | CASSQGRDREGYGYTF
. | . | TRBJ1-5 | TRBV6-1 | TGTGCCAGCAGTGGTGACGGATACAGTAGCAATCAGCCCCAGCATTTT | CASSGDGYSSNQPQHF
. | . | TRBJ2-7 | TRBV10-3 | TGTGCCATCAGTGGGGGCCGGACCTACGAGCAGTACTTC | CAISGGRTYEQYF
. | . | TRBJ1-2 | TRBV5-4 | TGTGCCAGCAGCTTGCAGGGAAACTATGGCTACACCTTC | CASSLQGNYGYTF
. | . | TRBJ2-6 | TRBV18 | TGTGCCAGCTCACCTAGCGAGCGATCTCACTCTGGGGCCAACGTCCTGACTTTC | CASSPSERSHSGANVLTF
. | . | TRBJ2-3 | TRBV6-5 | TGTGCCAGCAGCTATCCGGGGACAGATACGCAGTATTTT | CASSYPGTDTQYF
. | TRBD2 | TRBJ2-7 | TRBV19 | TGTGCCAGTAGTCCCCTTGGGGCTAGCGGGGGCTACGAGCAGTACTTC | CASSPLGASGGYEQYF
. | TRBD2 | TRBJ2-5 | TRBV5-1 | TGCGCCAGCAGCTACATAAGGATTACAGGGACTAGCGGGCAAGAGACCCAGTACTTC | CASSYIRITGTSGQETQYF
. | TRBD1 | TRBJ2-6 | TRBV5-1 | TGCGCCAGCAGCTTGGGACAGGGATCTGGGGCCAACGTCCTGACTTTC | CASSLGQGSGANVLTF
. | TRBD1 | TRBJ2-3 | TRBV6-4 | TGTGCCAGCAGTGACAGGGGGCTTAGAGATACGCAGTATTTT | CASSDRGLRDTQYF
. | . | TRBJ2-1 | TRBV30 | TGTGCCTGGAGGGGGAACAGGGTCCAACAGTTCTTC | CAWRGNRVQQFF
. | TRBD1 | TRBJ1-2 | TRBV5-1 | TGCGCCAGCAGCCGGACAGGGGAAACGGAAGGCTACACCTTC | CASSRTGETEGYTF
. | . | TRBJ1-1 | TRBV18 | TGTGCCAGCTCAAAAACGCGAGGGGGAGCTTTCTTT | CASSKTRGGAFF
. | . | TRBJ2-3 | TRBV12-5 | TGTGCTAGTGGTTTGGTTGGGGCAGCCTTCGTCACAGATACGCAGTATTTT | CASGLVGAAFVTDTQYF
. | . | TRBJ1-2 | TRBV9 | TGTGCCAGCAGCGGTCCAGGTCCAACGGGCTACACCTTC | CASSGPGPTGYTF
. | TRBD1 | TRBJ2-5 | TRBV7-9 | TGTGCCAGCAGCTTGGACAGGGAGAAGGAGACCCAGTACTTC | CASSLDREKETQYF
once | . | TRBJ1-1 | TRBV12-5 | TGTGCTAGTGGTTTGACCCGGGACAAAAACACTGAAGCTTTCTTT | CASGLTRDKNTEAFF